Listed here is a single T cell receptor (beta chain). The antigen is unknown. The data are from a study of cytomegalovirus exposure and HLA in healthy donors. Study context: Genotyping of hundreds of donors showed that roughly 80% belonged to the Caucasian-associated ancestry cluster. Findings and limits, study-wide: Several of the most significant clusters appeared, in a later analysis, to be linked to common viral pathogens. The study listed roughly 160 cytomegalovirus-associated TCR beta chains. Using the classifier, cytomegalovirus status was reportedly diagnosed with high specificity and sensitivity.

With 60 Vbeta and 13 Jbeta primers, the PCR was carried out. The protocol was immunoSEQ multiplex PCR, while the TCRdb copy is restricted to in-frame clones and leaves out a portion. The sample consists of approximately 190,000 clones, 75% to 90% of them appearing once. The source of this sequence is a man in his forties in good health and CMV-seropositive. Sequencing was done on a sample of PBMCs.

CDR3 bases: TGTGCCAGCAGCGTAGCGGATTCACCCCTCCACTTT. Translated: CASSVADSPLHF. The genes are TRBV9 and TRBJ1-6; D is uncertain. The germline gives CDR1 SGDLS, CDR2 YYNGEE. This CDR3 has 12 amino acids. V was pared by 0 bases and J by 8 bases, with 3 bases between. The full variable domain, rest sourced from reference TRBV9 and TRBJ1-6, is DSGVTQTPKHLITATGQRVTLRCSPRSGDLSVYWYQQSLDQGLQFLIQYYNGEERAKGNILERFSAQQFPDLHSELNLSSLELGDSALYFCASSVADSPLHFGNGTRLTVT.